The clone carrying this TCR beta chain was counted at least ten times. The data were taken from a study of T cells in Graves' hyperthyroidism and ophthalmopathy. On the study more broadly: Any treatment followed the collection of peripheral blood at initial diagnosis.

TCR beta CDR3 regions were amplified from RNA transcripts. The HTBI primer set was used in a first-round RT-PCR of the TCR CDR3. TCRdb reanalysed the multiplex PCR reads using MiXCR and keeps one entry per CDR3 protein. The table lists some 350,000 distinct CDR3 sequences, 15% to 20% of them singletons. Graves' hyperthyroidism without ophthalmopathy progression within 18 months was termed stable. The diagnoses drew upon clinical symptoms, serum thyroxine and TRAb, thyroid ultrasound and orbital computed tomography. The TCR originated in a woman younger than 30 with Graves' hyperthyroidism. The sequenced sample was blood.

The CDR3 sequence: CASSSHRQSPRYGYTF. CDR3 nucleotides: TGTGCCAGCAGCTCTCATCGACAGTCCCCTCGTTATGGCTACACCTTC. V and J are TRBV7-2 and TRBJ1-2, with a tentative D call TRBD1 (5 bases). V lost 4 bases to trimming and J lost 5 bases, with 20 bases between them. The CDR3 is made up of 16 amino acids. Germline V lookup: CDR1 SGHTA, CDR2 FQGNSA.